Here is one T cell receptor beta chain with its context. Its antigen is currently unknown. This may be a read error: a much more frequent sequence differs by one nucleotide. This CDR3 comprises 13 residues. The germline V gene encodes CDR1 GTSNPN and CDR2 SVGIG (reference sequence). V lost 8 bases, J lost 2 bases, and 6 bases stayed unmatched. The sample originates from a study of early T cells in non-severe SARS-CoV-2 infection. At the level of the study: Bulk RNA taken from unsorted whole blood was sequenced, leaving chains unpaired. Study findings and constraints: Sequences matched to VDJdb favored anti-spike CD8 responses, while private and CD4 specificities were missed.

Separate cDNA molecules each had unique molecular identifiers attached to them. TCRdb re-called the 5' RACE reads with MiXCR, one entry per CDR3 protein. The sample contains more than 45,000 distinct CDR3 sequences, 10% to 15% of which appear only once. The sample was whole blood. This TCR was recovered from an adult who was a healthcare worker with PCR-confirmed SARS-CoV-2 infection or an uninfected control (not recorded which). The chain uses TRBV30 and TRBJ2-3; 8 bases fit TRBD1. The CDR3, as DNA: TGTGCCAGGGGGACAGGCTACACAGATACGCAGTATTTT. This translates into CARGTGYTDTQYF. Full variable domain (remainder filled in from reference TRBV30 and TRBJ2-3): SQTIHQWPATLVQPVGSPLSLECTVEGTSNPNLYWYRQAAGRGLQLLFYSVGIGQISSEVPQNLSASRPQDRQFILSSKKLLLSDSGFYLCARGTGYTDTQYFGPGTRLTVL.